This T cell receptor (beta chain) comes out of a study of CD8 T cells in ankylosing spondylitis. Study conclusions and caveats: In ankylosing spondylitis blood, a motif of several highly homologous TCR beta variants appeared characteristic.

Germline-derived CDR1 and CDR2 are SGHRS and YFSETQ. With 0 bases clipped from V and 5 bases from J, the junction kept 8 bases outside the gene matches. The CDR3 has 16 residues. This clonotype was recorded a few times. Its target is unknown. TCRdb recomputed calls from the 5' RACE reads with MiXCR, one row per CDR3 protein. The sample lists around 330,000 distinct CDR3 sequences, 11% occurring once. V and J are TRBV5-1 and TRBJ2-3; 8 bases are shared with TRBD1. This sequence originates from a female donor with ankylosing spondylitis or in good health (not recorded which). Sequenced input: blood, either unsorted or a sorted T cell fraction (not recorded which). This CDR3 reads CASSLAGGAGIDTQYF. DNA of the CDR3: TGCGCCAGCAGCTTGGCAGGGGGCGCGGGGATAGATACGCAGTATTTT.